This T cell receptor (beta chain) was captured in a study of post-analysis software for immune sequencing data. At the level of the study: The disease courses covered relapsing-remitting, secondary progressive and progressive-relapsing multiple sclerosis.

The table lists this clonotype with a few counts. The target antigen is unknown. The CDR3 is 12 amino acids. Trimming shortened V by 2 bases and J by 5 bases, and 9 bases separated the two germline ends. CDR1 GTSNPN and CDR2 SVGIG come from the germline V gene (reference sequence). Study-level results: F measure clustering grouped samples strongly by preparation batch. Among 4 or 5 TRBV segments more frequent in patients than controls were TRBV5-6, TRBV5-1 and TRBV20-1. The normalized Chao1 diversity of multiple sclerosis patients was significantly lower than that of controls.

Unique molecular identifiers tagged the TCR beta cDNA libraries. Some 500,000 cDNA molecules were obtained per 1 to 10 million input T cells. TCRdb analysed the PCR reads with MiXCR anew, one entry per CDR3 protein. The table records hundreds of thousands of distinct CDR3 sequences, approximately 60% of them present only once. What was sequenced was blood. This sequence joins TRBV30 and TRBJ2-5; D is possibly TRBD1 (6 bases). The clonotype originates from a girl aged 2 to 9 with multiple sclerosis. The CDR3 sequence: CAWSWQGETQYF. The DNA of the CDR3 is TGTGCCTGGAGTTGGCAGGGGGAGACCCAGTACTTC.